Shown below are 5 T cell receptor beta chains from a single sample sequenced in a study of monozygotic twins with inflammatory bowel disease. One entry per CDR3 protein, without DNA, is what TCRdb gives after re-calling the 5' RACE reads. Its table lists 440,000 or so distinct CDR3 sequences. The specimen sequenced was blood. Every receptor here comes from a human donor with ulcerative colitis or Crohn's disease, or a healthy co-twin of an affected twin (not recorded which).

This rearrangement joins TRBV5-1 to TRBJ2-3; TCRdb indicates TRBD2, and absent DNA this call remains unverified. The germline V gene encodes CDR1 SGHRS and CDR2 YFSETQ. CDR3 size: 16 residues. The CDR3 spells CASSPYFGGGTDTQYF.

The chain uses TRBV7-9 and TRBJ2-7; the TCRdb call, TRBD1, lacks DNA for checking. Per germline, CDR1 SEHNR and CDR2 FQNEAQ (reference sequence). The CDR3 has 14 amino acids. The CDR3 spells CASTPGTGVYEQYF.

The CDR3 protein is CAISGIAGGYNEQFF. The chain links TRBV10-3 to TRBJ2-1; TCRdb reports TRBD2, a call that lacks DNA to check it against. This CDR3 comprises 15 residues. Looked up from germline, CDR1 is ENHRY and CDR2 is SYGVKD.

V is TRBV5-6 and J is TRBJ2-7; the D gene TCRdb calls, TRBD2, cannot be checked with no DNA. The CDR3 sequence is 17 residues long. CDR1 SGHDT and CDR2 YYEEEE come from the germline V gene. The chain's CDR3 is CASSSLNARGLSYEQYF.

This chain links TRBV20-1 with TRBJ2-2; TCRdb picks TRBD2, but there is no DNA to check that call. The CDR3 is 15 residues long. Germline V CDR1 and CDR2: DFQATT, SNEGSKA (reference sequence). The CDR3 reads CSARGKADPTWELFF.